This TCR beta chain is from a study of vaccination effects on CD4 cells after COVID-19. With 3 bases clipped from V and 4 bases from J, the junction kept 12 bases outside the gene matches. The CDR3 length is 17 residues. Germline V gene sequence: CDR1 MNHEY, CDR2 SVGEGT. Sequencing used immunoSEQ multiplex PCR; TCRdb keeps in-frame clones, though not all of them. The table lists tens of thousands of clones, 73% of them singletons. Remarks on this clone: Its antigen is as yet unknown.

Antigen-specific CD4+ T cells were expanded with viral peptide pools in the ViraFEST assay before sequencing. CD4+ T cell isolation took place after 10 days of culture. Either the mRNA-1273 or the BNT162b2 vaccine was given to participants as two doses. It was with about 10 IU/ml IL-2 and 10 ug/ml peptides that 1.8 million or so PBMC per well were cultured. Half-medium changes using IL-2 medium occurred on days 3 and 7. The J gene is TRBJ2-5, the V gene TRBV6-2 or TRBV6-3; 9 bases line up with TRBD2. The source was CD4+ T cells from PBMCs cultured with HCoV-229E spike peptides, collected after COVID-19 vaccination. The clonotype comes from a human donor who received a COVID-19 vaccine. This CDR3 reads CASSYLSLAGKGETQYF. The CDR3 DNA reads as TGTGCCAGCAGTTATTTATCTCTAGCGGGGAAAGGAGAGACCCAGTACTTC.